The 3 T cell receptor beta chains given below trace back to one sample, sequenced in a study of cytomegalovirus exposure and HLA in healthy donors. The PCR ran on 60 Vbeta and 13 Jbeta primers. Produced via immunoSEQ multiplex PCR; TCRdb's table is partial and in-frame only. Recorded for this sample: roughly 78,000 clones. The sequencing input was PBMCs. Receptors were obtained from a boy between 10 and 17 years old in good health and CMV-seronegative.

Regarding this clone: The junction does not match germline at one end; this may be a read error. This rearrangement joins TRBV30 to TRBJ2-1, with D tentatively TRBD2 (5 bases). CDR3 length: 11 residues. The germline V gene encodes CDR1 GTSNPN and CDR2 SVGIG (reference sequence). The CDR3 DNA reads TGTGCGGAGGACTCCGACAATGAGCAGTTCTTC. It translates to CAEDSDNEQFF.

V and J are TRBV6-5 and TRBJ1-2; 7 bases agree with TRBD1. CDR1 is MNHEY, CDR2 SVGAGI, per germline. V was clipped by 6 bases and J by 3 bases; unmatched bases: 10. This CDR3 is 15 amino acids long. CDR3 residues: CASSRRTGLDYGYTF. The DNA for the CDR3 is TGTGCCAGCAGCCGTCGGACAGGATTGGACTATGGCTACACCTTC.

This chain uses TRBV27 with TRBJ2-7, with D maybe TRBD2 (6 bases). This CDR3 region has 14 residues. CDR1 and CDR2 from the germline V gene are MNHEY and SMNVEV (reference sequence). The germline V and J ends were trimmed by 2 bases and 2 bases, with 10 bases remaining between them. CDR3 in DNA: TGTGCCAGCAGTTTAGCGGGATCTACCTACGAGCAGTACTTC. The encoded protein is CASSLAGSTYEQYF.